The 24 T cell receptor beta chains below all came from one sample that was sequenced in a study of T-cell memory formation after mild COVID-19. MiXCR, applied by TCRdb to the 5' RACE reads, yields one record per CDR3 protein. This table has about 500,000 distinct CDR3 sequences, about a fifth appearing once. Material for sequencing was PBMCs or a T cell subset sorted from them (not recorded which). These receptors were collected from an adult woman who had mild COVID-19 (a few samples of this study predate the infection). Cell type and time point are not known.

The chain links TRBV6-6 to TRBJ1-1; no clear D. V shed 2 bases and J shed 3 bases, with 19 bases lying between them. Germline loops: CDR1 MNHNY, CDR2 SVGAGI (reference sequence). The CDR3 runs to 17 residues. The CDR3 loop reads CASSYGSLGATDTEAFF. The CDR3 region has the DNA TGTGCCAGCAGTTACGGCTCTCTCGGTGCTACGGACACTGAAGCTTTCTTT.

The chain links TRBV2 to TRBJ2-3; D is undetermined. The ends were cut back, 6 bases at V and 5 bases at J, with 9 bases in the middle. CDR3 length: 12 amino acids. From germline, CDR1 is SNHLY and CDR2 FYNNEI. The CDR3, as DNA: TGTGCCAGCAGGTTCGTTCAAGATACGCAGTATTTT. It is translated as CASRFVQDTQYF.

The chain links TRBV12-3 or TRBV12-4 to TRBJ2-1; TRBD2 matches 13 bases. Unmatched junction bases numbered 3, after V lost 6 bases and J lost 1 base. The CDR3 spans 16 residues. CDR3 nucleotide sequence: TGTGCCAGCAGGGGACTAGCGGGACCTTCCTACAATGAGCAGTTCTTC. This translates into CASRGLAGPSYNEQFF.

This clonotype was recorded a few times. The rearrangement links TRBV4-3 to TRBJ2-7, with a possible D match to TRBD2 (5 bases). Trimming stripped 4 bases from V and 3 bases from J, with 16 bases between. This CDR3 is 15 amino acids long. CDR1 and CDR2 from the germline V gene are LGHNA and YSLEER. The CDR3 sequence is CASSPSAGGFYEQYF. In nucleotides, the CDR3 is TGCGCCAGCAGCCCCTCCGCAGGAGGATTCTACGAGCAGTACTTC.

This chain connects TRBV5-1 to TRBJ2-7; 11 bases fit TRBD1. This CDR3 contains 16 residues. The germline CDR1 and CDR2 sequences are SGHRS and YFSETQ. Losses at the gene ends were 4 bases for V and 7 bases for J; bases not matched to a gene: 13. This CDR3 is CASSPTPGQGAREQYF. CDR3 nucleotides: TGCGCCAGCAGCCCGACCCCAGGACAGGGGGCTAGGGAGCAGTACTTC.

This clonotype was counted between two and nine times. The chain uses TRBV10-3 and TRBJ1-6, with TRBD1 as a possible D gene (6 bases). CDR1 ENHRY and CDR2 SYGVKD come from the germline V gene. There are 14 residues in the CDR3. V was clipped by 2 bases and J by 7 bases, with 9 bases between them. The CDR3 protein is CAISETGMNSPLHF. In DNA, the CDR3 is TGTGCCATCAGTGAGACAGGGATGAATTCACCCCTCCACTTT.

The sample holds many counts of this clonotype. The chain couples TRBV2 to TRBJ2-2, with D possibly being TRBD1 (5 bases). Germline V CDR1 and CDR2: SNHLY, FYNNEI. V shed 8 bases and J shed 0 bases, with 7 bases lying between them. This CDR3 comprises 13 residues. For the CDR3, the DNA is TGTGCCAGCGGGGCAACGAACACCGGGGAGCTGTTTTTT. It encodes CASGATNTGELFF.

This clonotype was observed a few times. The chain has TRBV5-6 and TRBJ1-5; D is undetermined. The CDR3 consists of 15 residues. With 0 bases removed from V and 2 bases from J, the gap between germline ends came to 9 bases. Germline CDR1 SGHDT, CDR2 YYEEEE. CDR3 amino acids: CASSLVREGNQPQHF. The CDR3 coding sequence is TGTGCCAGCAGCTTGGTAAGGGAAGGCAATCAGCCCCAGCATTTT.

This clonotype came up a few times. The chain has TRBV5-1 and TRBJ2-7; no definite D call. CDR1 and CDR2 (germline): SGHRS, YFSETQ. The CDR3 covers 15 residues. V lost 4 bases and J 3 bases, leaving 17 bases between the germline ends. The CDR3 loop reads CASSPVGSVDYEQYF. The CDR3 bases are TGCGCCAGCAGCCCGGTTGGGTCGGTGGACTACGAGCAGTACTTC.

V gene TRBV30 combines with J gene TRBJ2-6; D may be TRBD2 (5 bases). The germline V and J ends were trimmed by 5 bases and 3 bases, with 11 bases remaining between them. The CDR3 covers 14 residues. Germline CDR1 reads GTSNPN; CDR2 reads SVGIG (reference sequence). The DNA for the CDR3 is TGTGCCTGGGAGACGGGATTTGGGGCCAACGTCCTGACTTTC. Translated: CAWETGFGANVLTF.

This clonotype has only a few counts. The chain combines TRBV29-1 with TRBJ2-5; D is ambiguous. V gave up 6 bases and J gave up 5 bases, with 10 bases separating them. The germline gives CDR1 SQVTM, CDR2 ANQGSEA. The CDR3 length is 11 residues. CDR3 nucleotides: TGCAGCGTCCGGCTTGGGGAGACCCAGTACTTC. It translates to CSVRLGETQYF. Filled out from reference TRBV29-1 and TRBJ2-5, the complete variable domain reads SAVISQKPSRDICQRGTSLTIQCQVDSQVTMMFWYRQQPGQSLTLIATANQGSEATYESGFVIDKFPISRPNLTFSTLTVSNMSPEDSSIYLCSVRLGETQYFGPGTRLLVL.

This clonotype has a handful of counts. The gene calls are TRBV24-1 and TRBJ1-5; 12 bases match TRBD1. The junction had 8 bases not matched to a gene; V was cut back by 5 bases and J by 7 bases. The CDR3 sequence is 16 residues long. The germline V gene has CDR1 KGHDR and CDR2 SFDVKD. CDR3 residues: CATSGGTGGLGQPQHF. DNA for the CDR3: TGTGCCACCAGTGGCGGGACAGGGGGCTTGGGCCAGCCCCAGCATTTT.

This clonotype was found once. CDR3 amino acids: CAPIGDGEQFF. In DNA form, the CDR3 reads TGTGCCCCGATCGGGGACGGAGAGCAGTTCTTC. The chain joins TRBV12-3 or TRBV12-4 to TRBJ2-1; perhaps D is TRBD1 or TRBD2 (5 bases each). The V end was cut by 11 bases, the J end by 10 bases, with 15 bases between. This CDR3 has 11 residues.

This clonotype was seen a handful of times. The rearrangement links TRBV29-1 to TRBJ2-1; 11 bases are shared with TRBD1. Per the germline V gene, CDR1 is SQVTM and CDR2 is ANQGSEA. This CDR3 spans 14 amino acids. The CDR3 DNA is TGCAGTACCTTAGGACAGGGGGCGCGAAATGAGCAGTTCTTC. This gives the protein CSTLGQGARNEQFF.

In its sample, this clonotype was seen a few times. V gene TRBV7-9 combines with J gene TRBJ2-1; D is perhaps TRBD1 or TRBD2 (6 bases each). V shed 5 bases and J shed 9 bases, with 17 bases lying between them. Looked up from germline, CDR1 is SEHNR and CDR2 is FQNEAQ (reference sequence). The CDR3 is made up of 14 amino acids. CDR3: CASSLEGGIGEQFF. CDR3 nucleotide sequence: TGTGCCAGCAGCCTCGAGGGGGGTATAGGTGAGCAGTTCTTC.

This CDR3 reads CSATPPSGGTEAFF. CDR3 bases: TGCAGTGCTACTCCTCCCTCGGGGGGCACTGAAGCTTTCTTT. The V and J genes are TRBV20-1 and TRBJ1-1, with a possible D match to TRBD1 (5 bases). This CDR3 is 14 amino acids long. V lost 4 bases to trimming and J lost 4 bases, with 16 bases between them. Germline V gives CDR1 DFQATT, CDR2 SNEGSKA (reference sequence).

The J gene is TRBJ2-2, the V gene TRBV12-3 or TRBV12-4; 7 positions agree with TRBD2. The CDR3 totals 16 residues. V shed 0 bases, J shed 4 bases, and the junction held 5 bases outside the gene matches. For the CDR3, the DNA is TGTGCCAGCAGTTTAGCTGCCCAGCGGGGCACCGGGGAGCTGTTTTTT. It encodes CASSLAAQRGTGELFF.

The chain has TRBV12-3 or TRBV12-4 and TRBJ2-3; D unclear. The germline V and J ends were trimmed by 8 bases and 1 base, with 13 bases remaining between them. CDR3 size: 14 residues. The CDR3: CASARLVGTDTQYF. CDR3 bases: TGTGCCAGCGCTAGACTCGTAGGCACAGATACGCAGTATTTT.

The chain joins TRBV12-3 or TRBV12-4 to TRBJ1-1; TRBD1 is a possible D gene (6 bases). The CDR3 is made up of 15 amino acids. V lost 4 bases and J 0 bases, leaving 12 bases between the germline ends. CDR3 DNA sequence: TGTGCCAGCAGTTCGGGACAAAAGATGAACACTGAAGCTTTCTTT. Protein product: CASSSGQKMNTEAFF.

Only a few counts were recorded for this clonotype. The chain employs TRBV9 and TRBJ1-1; tentative D call: TRBD1 (6 bases). Germline V CDR1 and CDR2: SGDLS, YYNGEE. The CDR3 extends over 14 amino acids. Trimming shortened V by 0 bases and J by 4 bases, and 10 bases separated the two germline ends. CDR3 coding DNA: TGTGCCAGCAGCGTAGCAACAGGGAGCACTGAAGCTTTCTTT. Residues: CASSVATGSTEAFF.

This clonotype was recorded a few times. V usage is TRBV29-1 and J usage is TRBJ1-2; D is unclear. Germline V gene sequence: CDR1 SQVTM, CDR2 ANQGSEA. V dropped 1 base and J dropped 12 bases, with 3 bases sitting between them. This CDR3 has 8 residues. Here the CDR3 DNA reads TGCAGCGTTGAAGTGCACACCTTC. Protein product: CSVEVHTF.

The chain has TRBV9 and TRBJ2-7, with 9 bases identical to TRBD2. Losses at the gene ends were 3 bases for V and 2 bases for J; bases not matched to a gene: 3. Germline assignment: CDR1 SGDLS and CDR2 YYNGEE. The CDR3 length is 14 residues. CDR3 sequence reads: CASSGGTSPYEQYF. The CDR3 DNA reads TGTGCCAGCAGCGGGGGGACTAGCCCCTACGAGCAGTACTTC.

A few counts support this clonotype. V usage is TRBV5-4 and J usage is TRBJ2-7, with 7 bases lining up with TRBD1. Germline V CDR1 and CDR2: SGHNT, YYREEE (reference sequence). Germline trimming cut 4 bases from V and 3 bases from J; bases unmatched to any gene: 4. The CDR3 has 13 amino acids. The CDR3: CASSEGQVYEQYF. CDR3 nucleotides: TGTGCCAGCAGCGAAGGACAGGTCTACGAGCAGTACTTC.

This chain uses TRBV7-9 with TRBJ2-3; D not resolved. The CDR3 is 12 amino acids. Per germline, CDR1 SEHNR and CDR2 FQNEAQ (reference sequence). Trimming left V 6 bases short and J 4 bases short, with 8 bases between. The DNA for the CDR3 is TGTGCCAGCAGTCGGCACCCAGATACGCAGTATTTT. Translating it yields CASSRHPDTQYF.